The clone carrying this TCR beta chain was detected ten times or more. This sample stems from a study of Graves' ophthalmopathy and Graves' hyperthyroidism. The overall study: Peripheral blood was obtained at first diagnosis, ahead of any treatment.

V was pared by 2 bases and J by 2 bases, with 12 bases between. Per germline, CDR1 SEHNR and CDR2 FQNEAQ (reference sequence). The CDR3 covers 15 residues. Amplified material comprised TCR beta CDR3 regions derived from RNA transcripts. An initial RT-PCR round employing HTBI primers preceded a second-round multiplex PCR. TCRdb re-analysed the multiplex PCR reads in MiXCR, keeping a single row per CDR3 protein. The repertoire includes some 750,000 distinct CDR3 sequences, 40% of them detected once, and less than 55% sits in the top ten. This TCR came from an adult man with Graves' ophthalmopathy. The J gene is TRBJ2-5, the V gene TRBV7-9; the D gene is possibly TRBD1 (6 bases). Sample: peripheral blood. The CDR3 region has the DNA TGTGCCAGCAGCTTAACCTACAGGGTTCAAGAGACCCAGTACTTC. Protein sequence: CASSLTYRVQETQYF.